What follows describes a single TCR beta chain. A constant-region primer served to make TCR beta cDNA from roughly 460 ng total RNA. Slightly modified ARM-PCR, run as three nested multiplex PCR rounds, produced the TCR beta libraries. Rounds one and two of PCR, each of roughly 11 cycles, were primed with TRBV1-TRBV30 forward primers and a C-beta reverse primer. TCRdb redid the calling of the multiplex PCR reads with MiXCR, one entry per CDR3 protein. The sample has tens of thousands of distinct CDR3 sequences; roughly 72% are singletons. The data were obtained in a study of tumor-infiltrating lymphocytes in primary liver carcinoma. CDR3 length: 14 residues. Looked up from germline, CDR1 is SGHAT and CDR2 is FQNNGV. V lost 6 bases and J lost 0, with 12 bases in between. Total RNA and DNA came together from around 18-30 mg of bulk tissue without cell sorting. Chronic HBV infection was present, with no prior treatment.

This TCR derives from a middle-aged man with primary liver carcinoma and hepatitis B virus infection. Source material: tumor-adjacent normal liver tissue. The rearrangement joins TRBV11-2 to TRBJ2-7; a weak D match, TRBD2 (5 bases). The CDR3 sequence is CASSSSRNSYEQYF. Here the CDR3 DNA reads TGTGCCAGCAGTTCTAGCAGGAACTCCTACGAGCAGTACTTC.